This is a list of T cell receptor beta chains from one sample in a study of OX40 agonist ivuxolimab in advanced cancers. Only in-frame clones appear in the TCRdb table, and some are missing; sequencing was by immunoSEQ multiplex PCR. The sample shows 60,000 or so clones, 70% to 90% of them seen only once. This specimen was CD4+ or CD8+ T cells sorted from blood, taken in a trial of the OX40 agonist ivuxolimab. The receptor set was obtained from an adult with an advanced solid tumor such as melanoma, head and neck, liver or kidney cancer. The CDR3 runs from the conserved cysteine through the conserved F or W. A D gene is named only where the DNA matches it firmly. Not every row has a clone size; where given, it reads once, few, many or a size class.

V gene	clone size	J gene	D gene	CDR3 DNA	CDR3 protein
TRBV4-2	few	TRBJ1-3	-	TGTGCCAGCAGCCAAGAGAAAGGAACCTACTCTGGAAACACCATATATTTT	CASSQEKGTYSGNTIYF
TRBV28	-	TRBJ1-2	-	TGTGCCAGCAGTTTAAGTTATGGCTACACCTTC	CASSLSYGYTF
TRBV19	-	TRBJ2-2	TRBD1	TGTGCCAGTAGGGGACAGGCGAACACCGGGGAGCTGTTTTTT	CASRGQANTGELFF
TRBV10-3	few	TRBJ2-5	-	TGTGCCATCAGCCCCCGTAGGGAGGAAGAGACCCAGTACTTC	CAISPRREEETQYF
TRBV25-1	-	TRBJ2-7	-	TGTGCCAGCAGTGAAGGGAACGAGCAGTACTTC	CASSEGNEQYF
TRBV18	once	TRBJ2-2	TRBD2	TGTGCCAGCTCACCCCTCGCGGGGGAGCCCACCGGGGAGCTGTTTTTT	CASSPLAGEPTGELFF
TRBV10-3	-	TRBJ2-5	-	TGTGCCATCAGTAACCAGGGTAAGAACGCGGAGACCCAGTACTTC	CAISNQGKNAETQYF
TRBV4-1	-	TRBJ1-5	TRBD1	TGCGCCAGCAGCCAAGTTCGACAGGGTCGCCTCGATCAGCCCCAGCATTTT	CASSQVRQGRLDQPQHF
TRBV4-2	-	TRBJ2-3	TRBD1	TGTGCCAGCAGCCAGAAGGACAGGCTGAGGGACACAGATACGCAGTATTTT	CASSQKDRLRDTDTQYF
TRBV6-1	-	TRBJ1-5	-	TGTGCCTGTACCTTGGGACGTAGTAGCAATCAGCCCCAGCATTTT	CACTLGRSSNQPQHF
TRBV18	-	TRBJ2-5	-	TGTGCCAGCTCACCGGGTCTACGAGAGACCCAGTACTTC	CASSPGLRETQYF
TRBV28	-	TRBJ1-2	-	TGTGCCAGCAGACATGACAGTAGCTATGGCTACACCTTC	CASRHDSSYGYTF
TRBV4-2	-	TRBJ1-3	-	TGTGCCAGCAGCCAAGATCGGGGGCTAACTGGAAACACCATATATTTT	CASSQDRGLTGNTIYF
TRBV6-1	once	TRBJ2-1	-	TGTGCCAGCAGGTTCCAATCCTCCGATGAGCAGTTCTTC	CASRFQSSDEQFF
TRBV30	few	TRBJ2-7	TRBD1	TGTGCCTTCTTCCGGGACAGACCCTACGAGCAGTACTTC	CAFFRDRPYEQYF
TRBV19	-	TRBJ1-5	-	TGTGCCAGTAGTATCCAGGGAGGGACTTACAATCAGCCCCAGCATTTT	CASSIQGGTYNQPQHF
TRBV6-5	-	TRBJ2-1	-	TGTGCCAGCAGTTCTAATGAGCAGTTCTTC	CASSSNEQFF
TRBV11-3	-	TRBJ2-1	TRBD2	TGTGCCAGCAGCTTGGGAGGCGGACTAGCGGGGTACAATGAGCAGTTCTTC	CASSLGGGLAGYNEQFF
TRBV6-1	-	TRBJ1-5	-	TGTGCCAGCAATACCGGGGGGGCAGTCCAGCCCCAGCATTTT	CASNTGGAVQPQHF
TRBV14	-	TRBJ2-7	TRBD1	TGTGCCAGCAGCCAGAGACCCGGGACAGTGGGGATCTACGAGCAGTACTTC	CASSQRPGTVGIYEQYF
TRBV6-5	-	TRBJ2-1	-	TGTGCCAGCAGTGTTGAACAGCAGGTTAACAATGAGCAGTTCTTC	CASSVEQQVNNEQFF
TRBV6-5	-	TRBJ1-6	TRBD1	TGTGCCAGCAGAGGAGGGACAGCGACTAATTCACCCCTCCACTTT	CASRGGTATNSPLHF
TRBV9	-	TRBJ1-2	-	TGTGCCAGCAGCGTAGAGGGTGGCGGCTACACCTTC	CASSVEGGGYTF
TRBV18	-	TRBJ1-2	-	TGTGCCAGCTCACCGCCGGTCGAGTCGTATGGCTACACCTTC	CASSPPVESYGYTF
TRBV20-1	-	TRBJ1-2	-	TGCAGTACCAACCGGGGAGGCTACACCTTC	CSTNRGGYTF
TRBV28	-	TRBJ1-5	-	TGTGCCAGCAGTTTGCCCCGGACAGAATACCTCCGGCCCCAGCATTTT	CASSLPRTEYLRPQHF
TRBV15	-	TRBJ2-7	TRBD2	TGTGCCACCAGCAGAAATCGCCTAGCGGGAGACGAGCAGTACTTC	CATSRNRLAGDEQYF
TRBV6-5	-	TRBJ2-1	TRBD1	TGTGCCAGCTCGGGTGGGGACAGTCCGTTCTTC	CASSGGDSPFF
TRBV29-1	-	TRBJ2-7	TRBD1	TGCAGCGTTGTACAGGGGGCAGGCGAGCAGTACTTC	CSVVQGAGEQYF
TRBV27	-	TRBJ1-4	-	TGTGCCAGCAGCCGGGCCGGGGTTGGGGAAAAACTGTTTTTT	CASSRAGVGEKLFF
TRBV7-8	-	TRBJ2-5	TRBD2	TGTGCCAGCAGCTTCGTTCGGGGGGAAGAGACCCAGTACTTC	CASSFVRGEETQYF
TRBV29-1	-	TRBJ1-1	TRBD1	TGCAGCGTTCACTCACAGGGGCAACCTATGAACACTGAAGCTTTCTTT	CSVHSQGQPMNTEAFF
TRBV19	-	TRBJ2-1	-	TGTGCCAGTAGTAGAATGGGGAGCGGGCCAAACTACAATGAGCAGTTCTTC	CASSRMGSGPNYNEQFF
TRBV7-9	-	TRBJ1-1	-	TGTGCCAGCAGCTTCACAAATGAGCCTGAAGCTTTCTTT	CASSFTNEPEAFF
TRBV9	-	TRBJ2-2	TRBD2	TGTGCCAGCAGCGTAGCTAGCGGGAGTTTATTCACCGGGGAGCTGTTTTTT	CASSVASGSLFTGELFF
TRBV27	-	TRBJ2-3	-	TGTGCCAGCACCTCCCCAGGGCCCTGGACAGATACGCAGTATTTT	CASTSPGPWTDTQYF